This T cell receptor (beta chain) derives from a study of shared clonotypes between healthy human individuals. TCRdb's table, derived via immunoSEQ multiplex PCR, lists solely in-frame clones and lacks some. The sample yields about 2 million clones, less than 95% seen once. Study-wide results and limits: Generally, naive subsets (rather than memory subsets) showed larger estimated richness.

This clone was seen a handful of times. Its antigen is unidentified. The naive CD8 population came from CD45RO-negative cells selected for CCR7, without terminally differentiated effector memory CD45RA+ cells. HIV-negative, healthy adults without recent acute infections or vaccinations were the donors. The TCR was taken from a man between 18 and 35 years old in good health. The sequenced material came from naive CD8+ T cells sorted from blood.

The CDR3 DNA reads TGTGCCAGCAGTTTGTCGACAGGGAGGTCACCCCTCCACTTT. The encoded protein is CASSLSTGRSPLHF. The genes are TRBV27 and TRBJ1-6; 7 bases align to TRBD1. Germline lookup yields CDR1 MNHEY and CDR2 SMNVEV (reference sequence). V lost 3 bases and J lost 10; bases outside the gene matches: 6. This CDR3 has 14 amino acids.